These T cell receptor beta chains were read from a single sample in a study of response to subunit inactivated influenza vaccine. Using its own MiXCR run on the RT-PCR reads, TCRdb lists one record per CDR3 protein. The profile shows about 800,000 distinct CDR3 sequences, approximately 22% of them singletons. Sequencing used PBMCs from blood, obtained 5 days after vaccination. The receptors shown here come from a man in his forties or fifties who received an inactivated influenza vaccine. The CDR3 runs from the conserved cysteine through the conserved F or W. The D gene is left open where the match is weak. Only part of the rows carry a size: once, few, many, or a class if the clone is expanded.

D	size	V	J	CDR3	DNA
NA	NA	TRBV29-1	TRBJ1-2	CSVEVGIHTSPYGYTF	TGCAGCGTTGAAGTCGGTATCCACACCTCCCCTTATGGCTACACCTTC
TRBD2	NA	TRBV10-3	TRBJ2-3	CAISESGGGRTDTQYF	TGTGCCATCAGTGAGAGTGGCGGGGGGAGGACAGATACGCAGTATTTT
NA	NA	TRBV18	TRBJ1-4	CASSPEQGANEKLFF	TGTGCCAGCTCACCCGAACAGGGTGCTAATGAAAAACTGTTTTTT
NA	many	TRBV10-3	TRBJ2-7	CAISDPPQGPTPYEQYF	TGTGCCATCAGTGATCCGCCTCAGGGCCCAACGCCCTACGAGCAGTACTTC
NA	NA	TRBV5-1	TRBJ2-1	CASSLVTRGSYNEQFF	TGCGCCAGCAGCTTGGTGACTAGGGGCTCCTACAATGAGCAGTTCTTC
TRBD1	NA	TRBV4-3	TRBJ2-7	CASSQDGTAVREQYF	TGCGCCAGCAGCCAAGATGGGACAGCTGTACGAGAGCAGTACTTC
NA	NA	TRBV11-2	TRBJ2-5	CASSFQFQETQYF	TGTGCCAGCAGCTTCCAGTTCCAAGAGACCCAGTACTTC
TRBD1	NA	TRBV20-1	TRBJ2-7	CSAAQGIYEQYF	TGCAGTGCTGCACAGGGGATCTACGAGCAGTACTTC
NA	NA	TRBV29-1	TRBJ2-5	CSVEEGAETHETQYF	TGCAGCGTTGAAGAGGGGGCTGAAACCCACGAGACCCAGTACTTC
NA	NA	TRBV5-1	TRBJ2-1	CASSFSALSSYNEQFF	TGCGCCAGCAGCTTTAGTGCTTTAAGCTCCTACAATGAGCAGTTCTTC
NA	once	TRBV7-9	TRBJ2-7	CASSSRLSEQYF	TGTGCCAGCAGCTCCCGACTCTCCGAGCAGTACTTC
TRBD1	NA	TRBV6-1	TRBJ1-5	CASSVDRVNNQPQHF	TGTGCCAGCAGTGTTGACAGGGTCAACAATCAGCCCCAGCATTTT
NA	once	TRBV12-3/TRBV12-4	TRBJ1-3	CASSLRDSGNTIYF	TGTGCCAGCAGTTTAAGGGACTCTGGAAACACCATATATTTT
NA	NA	TRBV4-2	TRBJ2-7	CASSQASETHSYEQYF	TGTGCCAGCAGCCAAGCGTCTGAGACACACTCCTACGAGCAGTACTTC
TRBD2	few	TRBV4-3	TRBJ2-1	CASSQGGLAGEQFF	TGCGCCAGCAGCCAAGGGGGACTAGCGGGTGAGCAGTTCTTC
TRBD2	few	TRBV5-4	TRBJ2-4	CASSLGQGLGGAKNIQYF	TGTGCCAGCAGCTTGGGGCAGGGCCTCGGGGGGGCCAAAAACATTCAGTACTTC
NA	many	TRBV7-2	TRBJ2-3	CASSLVGGGDTQYF	TGTGCCAGCAGCTTAGTGGGGGGCGGAGATACGCAGTATTTT
TRBD1	NA	TRBV24-1	TRBJ1-5	CATSDSTGGNQPQHF	TGTGCCACCAGTGATTCTACAGGGGGCAATCAGCCCCAGCATTTT
TRBD2	NA	TRBV9	TRBJ2-1	CASSEYTSGSYEQFF	TGTGCCAGCAGCGAGTATACTAGCGGGAGTTATGAGCAGTTCTTC
NA	few	TRBV6-5	TRBJ2-1	CASSSPDGTREQFF	TGTGCCAGCAGTTCCCCTGACGGCACAAGGGAGCAGTTCTTC
NA	NA	TRBV5-5	TRBJ2-7	CASSRVNEQYF	TGTGCCAGCAGCCGTGTGAACGAGCAGTACTTC
NA	NA	TRBV7-3	TRBJ1-3	CASSPGQPGNTIYF	TGTGCCAGCAGCCCCGGCCAGCCAGGAAACACCATATATTTT
NA	NA	TRBV20-1	TRBJ1-5	CSARAPGAPAQPQHF	TGCAGTGCTAGAGCTCCGGGAGCCCCGGCTCAGCCCCAGCATTTT
TRBD2	few	TRBV6-1	TRBJ2-4	CASSPTSGQSKNIQYF	TGTGCCAGCAGTCCGACTAGCGGACAATCTAAAAACATTCAGTACTTC
NA	once	TRBV4-3	TRBJ2-3	CASSQNLGVSTDTQYF	TGCGCCAGCAGCCAAAATTTAGGAGTTTCCACAGATACGCAGTATTTT
NA	few	TRBV20-1	TRBJ2-2	CSARARNEHQELFF	TGCAGTGCTAGAGCGCGCAATGAACATCAGGAGCTGTTTTTT
NA	NA	TRBV3-1	TRBJ1-1	CASSQERRRAFF	TGTGCCAGCAGCCAAGAGAGACGAAGAGCTTTCTTT
NA	few	TRBV9	TRBJ2-1	CASSDPPSSSLSSYNEQFF	TGTGCCAGCAGCGACCCGCCCTCTAGCTCATTAAGCTCCTACAATGAGCAGTTCTTC
NA	NA	TRBV9	TRBJ2-7	CASSVTGLHSYEQYF	TGTGCCAGCAGCGTAACAGGACTACACTCCTACGAGCAGTACTTC
NA	NA	TRBV12-3/TRBV12-4	TRBJ1-5	CASSFFGRVGQPQHF	TGTGCCAGCAGTTTTTTCGGCAGGGTCGGTCAGCCCCAGCATTTT
TRBD2	NA	TRBV20-1	TRBJ2-3	CSARVPSGRGTDTQYF	TGCAGTGCTAGAGTTCCAAGCGGGAGGGGCACAGATACGCAGTATTTT
TRBD1	few	TRBV12-3/TRBV12-4	TRBJ2-7	CASSRQGAEQYF	TGTGCCAGCAGTCGACAGGGCGCCGAGCAGTACTTC
TRBD1	NA	TRBV11-2	TRBJ2-3	CASSLGDRGGDTQYF	TGTGCCAGCAGCTTAGGGGACAGGGGGGGAGATACGCAGTATTTT
NA	NA	TRBV2	TRBJ2-5	CASSDRTAQETQYF	TGTGCCAGCAGTGACCGGACAGCGCAAGAGACCCAGTACTTC
NA	NA	TRBV5-5	TRBJ1-5	CASSSLQGGFDQPQHF	TGTGCCAGCAGCTCTTTACAGGGAGGCTTTGATCAGCCCCAGCATTTT
TRBD1	NA	TRBV12-3/TRBV12-4	TRBJ2-2	CASSEIPGQVVLASTGELFF	TGTGCCAGCAGCGAAATCCCGGGACAGGTTGTACTAGCATCCACCGGGGAGCTGTTTTTT
NA	NA	TRBV20-1	TRBJ2-3	CSAQDLPGRRNLDTQYF	TGCAGTGCTCAAGACCTACCGGGGCGGAGGAATTTGGATACGCAGTATTTT
TRBD2	few	TRBV27	TRBJ2-2	CASSSIAGGGTGELFF	TGTGCCAGCAGTTCGATAGCGGGAGGTGGGACCGGGGAGCTGTTTTTT
NA	NA	TRBV20-1	TRBJ2-5	CSARYLETQYF	TGCAGTGCTAGATACCTAGAGACCCAGTACTTC